The rows below give T cell receptor beta chains drawn from one sample of a study of T cell responses to AZD1222 COVID-19 vaccine. Generated by immunoSEQ multiplex PCR, the TCRdb table keeps only in-frame clones and is missing some. Among around 160,000 clones listed, 88% were seen once. The specimen was peripheral blood, collected on day 0 of AZD1222 vaccination. These receptors were obtained from an adult in good health. Each CDR3 is given with its conserved first and last residue. D genes are given only for firm matches. Expanded clones are given a class, and other clones once, few, many or no size at all.

J | V | D | size | DNA | CDR3
TRBJ2-7 | TRBV19 | TRBD1 | . | TGTGCCAGTAGTACTGACAGGGCTAGGTCCTACGAGCAGTACTTC | CASSTDRARSYEQYF
TRBJ1-2 | TRBV6-5 | . | . | TGTGCCAGCAGTTACGCTTTCCAGGGGAGGGATGGCTACACCTTC | CASSYAFQGRDGYTF
TRBJ1-6 | TRBV5-1 | TRBD1 | . | TGCGCCAGCAGCTTGGCCCAGGACAGGGGGAATTCACCCCTCCACTTT | CASSLAQDRGNSPLHF
TRBJ1-4 | TRBV5-1 | . | . | TGCGCCAGCAGCTGGGTCCGGGGGGGATTCCCAACTAATGAAAAACTGTTTTTT | CASSWVRGGFPTNEKLFF
TRBJ1-1 | TRBV4-1 | . | once | TGCGCCAGCAGCCGCGGGCGGGTTATGAACACTGAAGCTTTCTTT | CASSRGRVMNTEAFF
TRBJ2-7 | TRBV14 | . | . | TGTGCCAGCAGCCAAGATATTTACACGAGCTCCTACGAGCAGTACTTC | CASSQDIYTSSYEQYF
TRBJ2-1 | TRBV18 | TRBD2 | . | TGTGCCAGCTCACTTGAAAGGACTAGCGGGGGATGGTCCTACAATGAGCAGTTCTTC | CASSLERTSGGWSYNEQFF
TRBJ1-3 | TRBV18 | . | . | TGTGCCAGCTCACCAGAAGGGATCGGAAACACCATATATTTT | CASSPEGIGNTIYF
TRBJ2-6 | TRBV28 | . | . | TGTGCCAGCAGGCCGGGTTCTGAGGGGGCCAACGTCCTGACTTTC | CASRPGSEGANVLTF
TRBJ2-7 | TRBV28 | . | . | TGTGCCAGCATGAGTAACACCCCCTACGAGCAGTACTTC | CASMSNTPYEQYF
TRBJ2-1 | TRBV7-3 | TRBD2 | few | TGTGCCAGCAGCTTAACCGAGCGGGGGGCTTTTTCCGAGCAGTTCTTC | CASSLTERGAFSEQFF
TRBJ2-7 | TRBV5-4 | . | once | TGTGCCAGCAGCCCCCCCTTGACAGCTTACTACGAGCAGTACTTC | CASSPPLTAYYEQYF
TRBJ1-6 | TRBV2 | . | . | TGTGCCAGCAGAGAGTCCACATTTAATTCACCCCTCCACTTT | CASRESTFNSPLHF
TRBJ2-5 | TRBV9 | . | . | TGTGCCAGCCCCGAGGGGGGGGCGGAAGAGACCCAGTACTTC | CASPEGGAEETQYF
TRBJ2-5 | TRBV9 | TRBD2 | . | TGTGCCAGCAGCGTAGGTAGCGGGGGTGCAGAGACCCAGTACTTC | CASSVGSGGAETQYF
TRBJ2-6 | TRBV2 | . | . | TGTGCCAGCAGTGAACAGCACTCTGGGGCCAACGTCCTGACTTTC | CASSEQHSGANVLTF
TRBJ2-7 | TRBV28 | . | . | TGTGCCAGCAGTTTACCGGGATATAGTCGGCCCGAGCAGTACTTC | CASSLPGYSRPEQYF
TRBJ1-2 | TRBV2 | . | few | TGTGCCAGCAGTGAAGGACAAAACTATGGCTACACCTTC | CASSEGQNYGYTF
TRBJ2-7 | TRBV12-3/TRBV12-4 | . | few | TGTGCCAGCAGCCGCACCTACGAGCAGTACTTC | CASSRTYEQYF
TRBJ1-2 | TRBV28 | TRBD1 | . | TGTGCCAGCAGTGGGTGGGGACAGGGGACTCGGGATTATGGCTACACCTTC | CASSGWGQGTRDYGYTF
TRBJ1-1 | TRBV5-1 | . | . | TGCGCCAGCAGCTTGACCCGGTTGAACACTGAAGCTTTCTTT | CASSLTRLNTEAFF
TRBJ2-3 | TRBV9 | TRBD2 | once | TGTGCCAGCAGCGTAGCCGCTAGCGGGGTTCGCACAGATACGCAGTATTTT | CASSVAASGVRTDTQYF
TRBJ1-3 | TRBV18 | . | . | TGTGCCAGCTCACCCCGCGGGGCCCTCGACGGAAACACCATATATTTT | CASSPRGALDGNTIYF
TRBJ2-2 | TRBV14 | . | . | TGTGCCAGCAGCCAACTGACAGGGAACACCGGGGAGCTGTTTTTT | CASSQLTGNTGELFF
TRBJ2-7 | TRBV5-1 | . | . | TGCGCCAGCAGCTTGGACAGGACGATCTACGAGCAGTACTTC | CASSLDRTIYEQYF
TRBJ1-1 | TRBV5-1 | . | . | TGCGCCAGCGGGGGGCGGTTCGGGGACACTGAAGCTTTCTTT | CASGGRFGDTEAFF